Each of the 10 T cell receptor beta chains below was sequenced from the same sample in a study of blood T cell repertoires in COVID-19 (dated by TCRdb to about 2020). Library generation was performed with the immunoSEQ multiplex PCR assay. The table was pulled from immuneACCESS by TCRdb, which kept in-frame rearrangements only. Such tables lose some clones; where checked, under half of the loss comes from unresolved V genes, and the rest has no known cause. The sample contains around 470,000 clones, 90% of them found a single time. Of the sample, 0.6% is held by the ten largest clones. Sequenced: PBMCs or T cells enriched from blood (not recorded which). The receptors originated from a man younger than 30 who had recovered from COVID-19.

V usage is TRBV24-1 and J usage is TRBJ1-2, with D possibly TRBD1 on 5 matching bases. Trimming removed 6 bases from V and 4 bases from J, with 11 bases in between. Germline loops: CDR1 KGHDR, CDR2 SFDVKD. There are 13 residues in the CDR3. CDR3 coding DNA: TGTGCCACCAGTCAGGGAACCCGCTATGGCTACACCTTC. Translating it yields CATSQGTRYGYTF.

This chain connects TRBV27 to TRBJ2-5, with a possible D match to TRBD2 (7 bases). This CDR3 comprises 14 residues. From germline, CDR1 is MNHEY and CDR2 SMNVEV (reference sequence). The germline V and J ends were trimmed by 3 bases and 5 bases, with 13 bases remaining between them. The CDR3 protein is CASSFSGGRETQYF. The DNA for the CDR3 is TGTGCCAGCAGTTTTTCGGGGGGCAGGGAGACCCAGTACTTC.

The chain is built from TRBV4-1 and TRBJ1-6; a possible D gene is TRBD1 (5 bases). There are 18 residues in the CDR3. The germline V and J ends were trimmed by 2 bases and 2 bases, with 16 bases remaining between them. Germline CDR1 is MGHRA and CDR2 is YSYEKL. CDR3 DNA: TGCGCCAGCAGCCAAAAAGCCCCGGACACCACCTATAATTCACCCCTCCACTTT. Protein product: CASSQKAPDTTYNSPLHF.

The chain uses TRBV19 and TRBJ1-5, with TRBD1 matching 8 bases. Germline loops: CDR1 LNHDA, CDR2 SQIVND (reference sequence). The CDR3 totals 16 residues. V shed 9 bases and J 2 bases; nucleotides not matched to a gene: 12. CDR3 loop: CASDSSGGWGNQPQHF. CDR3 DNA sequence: TGTGCCAGCGACTCCTCAGGGGGCTGGGGCAATCAGCCCCAGCATTTT.

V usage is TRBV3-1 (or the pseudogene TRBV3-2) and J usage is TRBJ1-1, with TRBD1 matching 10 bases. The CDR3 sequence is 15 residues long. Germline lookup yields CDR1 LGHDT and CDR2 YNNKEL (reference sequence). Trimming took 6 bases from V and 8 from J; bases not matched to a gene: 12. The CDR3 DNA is TGTGCCAGCAGTCACACACCCGGGACAGGGGCGGAAGCTTTCTTT. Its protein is CASSHTPGTGAEAFF.

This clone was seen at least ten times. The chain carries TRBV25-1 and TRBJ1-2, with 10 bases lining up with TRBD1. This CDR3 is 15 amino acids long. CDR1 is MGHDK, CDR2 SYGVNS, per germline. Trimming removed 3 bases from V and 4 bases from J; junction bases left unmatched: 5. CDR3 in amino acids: CASSDGTGDPYGYTF. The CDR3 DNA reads TGTGCCAGCAGTGATGGGACAGGGGATCCCTATGGCTACACCTTC.

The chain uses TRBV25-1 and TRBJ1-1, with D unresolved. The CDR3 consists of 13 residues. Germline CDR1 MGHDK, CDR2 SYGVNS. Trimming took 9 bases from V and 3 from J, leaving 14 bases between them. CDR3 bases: TGTGCCAGTCTCGGATCAAGCGACACTGAAGCTTTCTTT. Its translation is CASLGSSDTEAFF.

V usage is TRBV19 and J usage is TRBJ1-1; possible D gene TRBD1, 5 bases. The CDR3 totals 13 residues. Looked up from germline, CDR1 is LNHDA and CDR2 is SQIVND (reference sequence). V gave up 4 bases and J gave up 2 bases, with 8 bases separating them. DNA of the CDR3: TGTGCCAGTAGTAGACAGCGAAACACTGAAGCTTTCTTT. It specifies CASSRQRNTEAFF.

Here the CDR3 DNA reads TGTGCCAGCAGCGCCGCGTCTCGCACAGATACGCAGTATTTT. Amino acids: CASSAASRTDTQYF. The chain employs TRBV28 and TRBJ2-3, with D hard to call. V gave up 6 bases and J gave up 1 base, with 11 bases separating them. CDR3 length: 14 residues. The germline gives CDR1 MDHEN, CDR2 SYDVKM.

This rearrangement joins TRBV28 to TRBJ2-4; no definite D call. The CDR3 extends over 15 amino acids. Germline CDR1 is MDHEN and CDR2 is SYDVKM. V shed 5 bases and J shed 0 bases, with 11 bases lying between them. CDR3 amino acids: CASSPWHGAKNIQYF. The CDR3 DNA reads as TGTGCCAGCAGTCCATGGCATGGAGCCAAAAACATTCAGTACTTC. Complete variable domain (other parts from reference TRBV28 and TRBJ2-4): DVKVTQSSRYLVKRTGEKVFLECVQDMDHENMFWYRQDPGLGLRLIYFSYDVKMKEKGDIPEGYSVSREKKERFSLILESASTNQTSMYLCASSPWHGAKNIQYFGAGTRLSVL.